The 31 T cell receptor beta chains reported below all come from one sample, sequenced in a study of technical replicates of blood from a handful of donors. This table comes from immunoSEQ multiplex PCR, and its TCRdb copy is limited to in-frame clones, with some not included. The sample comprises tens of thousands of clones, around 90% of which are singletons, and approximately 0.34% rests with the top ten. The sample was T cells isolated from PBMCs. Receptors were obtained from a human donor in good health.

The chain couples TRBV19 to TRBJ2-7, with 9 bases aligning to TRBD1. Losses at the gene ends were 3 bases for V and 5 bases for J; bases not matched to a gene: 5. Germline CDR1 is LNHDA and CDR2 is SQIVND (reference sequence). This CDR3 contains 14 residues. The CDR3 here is CASSIGTGHDEQYF. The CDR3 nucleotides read TGTGCCAGTAGTATCGGGACAGGGCATGACGAGCAGTACTTC. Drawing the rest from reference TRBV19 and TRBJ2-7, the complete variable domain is DGGITQSPKYLFRKEGQNVTLSCEQNLNHDAMYWYRQDPGQGLRLIYYSQIVNDFQKGDIAEGYSVSREKKESFPLTVTSAQKNPTAFYLCASSIGTGHDEQYFGPGTRLTVT.

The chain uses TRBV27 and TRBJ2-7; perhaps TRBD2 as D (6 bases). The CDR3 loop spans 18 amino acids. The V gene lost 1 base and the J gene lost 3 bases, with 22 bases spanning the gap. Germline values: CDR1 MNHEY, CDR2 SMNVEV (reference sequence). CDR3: CASSLYGGDLSYFYEQYF. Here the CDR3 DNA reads TGTGCCAGCAGTTTATATGGCGGGGACCTATCTTATTTCTACGAGCAGTACTTC.

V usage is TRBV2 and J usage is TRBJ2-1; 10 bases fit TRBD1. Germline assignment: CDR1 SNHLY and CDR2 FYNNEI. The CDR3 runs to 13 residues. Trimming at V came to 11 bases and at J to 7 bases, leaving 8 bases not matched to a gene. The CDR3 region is CAEGQGIKNEQFF. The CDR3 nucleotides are TGTGCCGAGGGACAGGGGATTAAAAATGAGCAGTTCTTC. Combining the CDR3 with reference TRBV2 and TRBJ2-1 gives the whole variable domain EPEVTQTPSHQVTQMGQEVILRCVPISNHLYFYWYRQILGQKVEFLVSFYNNEISEKSEIFDDQFSVERPDGSNFTLKIRSTKLEDSAMYFCAEGQGIKNEQFFGPGTRLTVL.

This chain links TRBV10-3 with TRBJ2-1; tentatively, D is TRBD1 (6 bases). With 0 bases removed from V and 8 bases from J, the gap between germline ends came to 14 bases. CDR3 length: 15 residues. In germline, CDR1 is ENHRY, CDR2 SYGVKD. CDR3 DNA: TGTGCCATCAGTGAGTCCCTAACGGCAGGGGATGAGCAGTTCTTC. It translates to CAISESLTAGDEQFF.

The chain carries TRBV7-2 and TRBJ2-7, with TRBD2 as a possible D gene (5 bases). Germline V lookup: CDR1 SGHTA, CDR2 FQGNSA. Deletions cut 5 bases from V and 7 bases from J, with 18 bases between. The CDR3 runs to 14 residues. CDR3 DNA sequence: TGTGCCAGCAGCCGCTTCCCGGAGGAGATTGAGCAGTACTTC. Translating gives CASSRFPEEIEQYF.

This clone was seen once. The CDR3 here is CASSLEGLGSYEQYF. CDR3 nucleotides: TGCGCCAGCAGCTTGGAGGGACTGGGATCCTACGAGCAGTACTTC. The chain couples TRBV5-1 to TRBJ2-7; TRBD2 might be the D (6 bases). The CDR3 is 15 amino acids. Trimming stripped 0 bases from V and 1 base from J, with 11 bases between. Per the germline V gene, CDR1 is SGHRS and CDR2 is YFSETQ.

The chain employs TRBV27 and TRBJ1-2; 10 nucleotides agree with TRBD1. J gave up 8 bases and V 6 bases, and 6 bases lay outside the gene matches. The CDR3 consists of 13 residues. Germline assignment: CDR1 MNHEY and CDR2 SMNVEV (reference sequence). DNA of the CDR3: TGTGCCAGCAGGCCGGACAGGGGGGAAGGCTACACCTTC. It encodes CASRPDRGEGYTF.

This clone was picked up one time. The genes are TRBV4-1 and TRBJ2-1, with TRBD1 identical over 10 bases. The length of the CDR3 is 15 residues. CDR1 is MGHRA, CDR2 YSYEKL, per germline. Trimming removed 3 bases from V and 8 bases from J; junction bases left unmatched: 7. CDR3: CASSHRQGASYEQFF. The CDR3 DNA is TGCGCCAGCAGCCACCGACAGGGGGCTTCTTATGAGCAGTTCTTC.

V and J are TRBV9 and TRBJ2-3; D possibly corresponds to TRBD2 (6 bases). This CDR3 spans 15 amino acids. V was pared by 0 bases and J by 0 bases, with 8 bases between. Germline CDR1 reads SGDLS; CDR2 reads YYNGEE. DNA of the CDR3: TGTGCCAGCAGCGTAGCGGGAGCCAGCACAGATACGCAGTATTTT. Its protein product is CASSVAGASTDTQYF.

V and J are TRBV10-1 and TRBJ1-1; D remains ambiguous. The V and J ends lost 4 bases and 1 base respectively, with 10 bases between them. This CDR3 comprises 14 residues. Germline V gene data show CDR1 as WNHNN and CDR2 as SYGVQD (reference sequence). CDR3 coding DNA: TGCGCCAGCAGTGGAGAGGGAAGGAACACTGAAGCTTTCTTT. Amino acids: CASSGEGRNTEAFF.

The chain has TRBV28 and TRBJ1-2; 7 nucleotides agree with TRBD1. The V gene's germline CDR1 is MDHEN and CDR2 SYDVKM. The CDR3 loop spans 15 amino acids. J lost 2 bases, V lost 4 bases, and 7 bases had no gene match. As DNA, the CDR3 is TGTGCCAGCAGTTCGACCCAGACAGGGAACTATGGCTACACCTTC. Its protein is CASSSTQTGNYGYTF.

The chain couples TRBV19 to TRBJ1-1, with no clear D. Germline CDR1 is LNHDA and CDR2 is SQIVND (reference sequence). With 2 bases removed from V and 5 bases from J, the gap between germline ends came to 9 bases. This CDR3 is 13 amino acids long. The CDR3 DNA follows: TGTGCCAGTAGTATAAGCAAAAGTACTGAAGCTTTCTTT. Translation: CASSISKSTEAFF.

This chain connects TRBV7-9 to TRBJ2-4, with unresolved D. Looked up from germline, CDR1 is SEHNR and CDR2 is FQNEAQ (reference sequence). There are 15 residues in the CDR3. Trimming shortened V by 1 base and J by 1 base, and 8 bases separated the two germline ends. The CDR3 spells CASSLGLSAKNIQYF. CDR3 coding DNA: TGTGCCAGCAGCTTAGGTCTTTCTGCCAAAAACATTCAGTACTTC. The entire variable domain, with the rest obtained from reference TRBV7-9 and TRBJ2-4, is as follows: DTGVSQNPRHKITKRGQNVTFRCDPISEHNRLYWYRQTLGQGPEFLTYFQNEAQLEKSRLLSDRFSAERPKGSFSTLEIQRTEQGDSAMYLCASSLGLSAKNIQYFGAGTRLSVL.

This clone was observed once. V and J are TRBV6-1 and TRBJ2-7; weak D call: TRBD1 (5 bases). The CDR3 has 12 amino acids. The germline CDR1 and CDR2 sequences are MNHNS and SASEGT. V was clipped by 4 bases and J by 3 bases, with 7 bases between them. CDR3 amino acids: CASSVRGYEQYF. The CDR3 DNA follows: TGTGCCAGCAGTGTTAGGGGCTACGAGCAGTACTTC.

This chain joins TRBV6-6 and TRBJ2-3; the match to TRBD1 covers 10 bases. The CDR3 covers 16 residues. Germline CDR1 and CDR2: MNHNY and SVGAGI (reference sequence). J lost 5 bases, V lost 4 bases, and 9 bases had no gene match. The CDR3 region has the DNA TGTGCCAGCAGTTGGTCCGGGACAGGGGCGAAAGATACGCAGTATTTT. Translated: CASSWSGTGAKDTQYF.

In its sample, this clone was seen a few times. The CDR3 DNA follows: TGTGCCAGCAGCCTATCGACAGCCTACACCTTC. Residues: CASSLSTAYTF. The V and J genes are TRBV14 and TRBJ1-2; D is possibly TRBD1 (5 bases). The CDR3 sequence is 11 residues long. The V and J ends lost 4 bases and 10 bases respectively, with 10 bases between them. CDR1 and CDR2 (germline): SGHDN, FVKESK.

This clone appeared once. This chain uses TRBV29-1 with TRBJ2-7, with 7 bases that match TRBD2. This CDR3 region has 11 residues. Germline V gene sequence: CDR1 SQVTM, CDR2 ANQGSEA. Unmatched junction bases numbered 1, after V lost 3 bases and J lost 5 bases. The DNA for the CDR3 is TGCAGCGTTGACCGGGGGGACGAGCAGTACTTC. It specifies CSVDRGDEQYF.

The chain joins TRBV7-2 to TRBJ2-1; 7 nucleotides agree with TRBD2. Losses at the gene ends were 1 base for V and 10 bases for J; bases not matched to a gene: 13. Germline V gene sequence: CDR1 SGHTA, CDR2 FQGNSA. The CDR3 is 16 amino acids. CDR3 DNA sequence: TGTGCCAGCAGCTTAGGTAGTGCACTAGCGATGGACGAGCAGTTCTTC. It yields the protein CASSLGSALAMDEQFF.

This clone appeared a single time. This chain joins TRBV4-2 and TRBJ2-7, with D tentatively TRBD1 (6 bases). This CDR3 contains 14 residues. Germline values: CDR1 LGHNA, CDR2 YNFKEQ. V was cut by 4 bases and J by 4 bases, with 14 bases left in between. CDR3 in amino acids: CASSPDEQGYEQYF. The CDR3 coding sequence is TGTGCCAGCAGCCCTGACGAACAGGGTTACGAGCAGTACTTC.

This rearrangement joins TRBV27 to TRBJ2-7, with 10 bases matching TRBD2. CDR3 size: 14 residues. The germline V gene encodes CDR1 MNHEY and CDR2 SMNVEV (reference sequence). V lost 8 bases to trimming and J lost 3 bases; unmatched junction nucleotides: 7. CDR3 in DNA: TGTGCCAGCGCGGGGACTAGCGCCTACTACGAGCAGTACTTC. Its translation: CASAGTSAYYEQYF.

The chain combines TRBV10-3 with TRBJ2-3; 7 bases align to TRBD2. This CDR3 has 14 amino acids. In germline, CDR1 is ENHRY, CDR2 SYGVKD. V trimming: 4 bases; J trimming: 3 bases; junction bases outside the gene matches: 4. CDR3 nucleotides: TGTGCCATCAGTGGACTAGCCGATACAGATACGCAGTATTTT. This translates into CAISGLADTDTQYF.

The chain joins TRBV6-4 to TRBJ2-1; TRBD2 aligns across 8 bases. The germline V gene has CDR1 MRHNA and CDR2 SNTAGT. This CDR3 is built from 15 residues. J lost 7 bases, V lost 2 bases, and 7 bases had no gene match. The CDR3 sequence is CASSDPAGGRNEQFF. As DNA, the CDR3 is TGTGCCAGCAGTGACCCTGCGGGAGGAAGGAATGAGCAGTTCTTC.

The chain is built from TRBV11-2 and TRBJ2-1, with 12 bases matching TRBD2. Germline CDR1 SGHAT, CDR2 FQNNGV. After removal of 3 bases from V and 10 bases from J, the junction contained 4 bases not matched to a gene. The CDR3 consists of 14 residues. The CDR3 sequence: CASSLTSGREEQFF. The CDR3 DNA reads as TGTGCCAGCAGCTTGACTAGCGGGAGAGAGGAGCAGTTCTTC.

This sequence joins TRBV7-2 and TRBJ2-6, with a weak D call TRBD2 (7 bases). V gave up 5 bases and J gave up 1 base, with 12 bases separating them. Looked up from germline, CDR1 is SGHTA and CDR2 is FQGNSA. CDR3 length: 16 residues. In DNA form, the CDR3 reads TGTGCCAGCAGCCGCGAGGGGGGGTCTGGGGCCAACGTCCTGACTTTC. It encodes CASSREGGSGANVLTF.

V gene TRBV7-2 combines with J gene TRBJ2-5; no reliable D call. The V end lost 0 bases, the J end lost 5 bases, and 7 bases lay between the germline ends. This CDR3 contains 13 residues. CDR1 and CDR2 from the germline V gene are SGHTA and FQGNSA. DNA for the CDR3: TGTGCCAGCAGCTTAGCTGTCTACGAGACCCAGTACTTC. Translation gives CASSLAVYETQYF.

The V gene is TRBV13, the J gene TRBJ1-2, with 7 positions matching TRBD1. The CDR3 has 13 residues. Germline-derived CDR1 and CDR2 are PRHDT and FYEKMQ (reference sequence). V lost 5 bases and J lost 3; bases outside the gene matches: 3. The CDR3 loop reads CASSQTGDYGYTF. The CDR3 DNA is TGTGCCAGCAGCCAAACAGGGGACTATGGCTACACCTTC.

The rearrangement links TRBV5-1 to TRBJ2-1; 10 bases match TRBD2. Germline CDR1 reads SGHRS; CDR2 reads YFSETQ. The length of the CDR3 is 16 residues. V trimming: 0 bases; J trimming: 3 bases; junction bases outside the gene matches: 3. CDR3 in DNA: TGCGCCAGCAGCTTGGTAGCGGGAGGAGGCTACAATGAGCAGTTCTTC. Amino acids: CASSLVAGGGYNEQFF.

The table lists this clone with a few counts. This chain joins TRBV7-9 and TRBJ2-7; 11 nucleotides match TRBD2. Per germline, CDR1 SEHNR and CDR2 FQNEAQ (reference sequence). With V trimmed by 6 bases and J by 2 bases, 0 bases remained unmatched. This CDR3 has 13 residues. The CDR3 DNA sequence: TGTGCCAGCAGTAGCGGGAGGGCCTACGAGCAGTACTTC. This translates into CASSSGRAYEQYF.

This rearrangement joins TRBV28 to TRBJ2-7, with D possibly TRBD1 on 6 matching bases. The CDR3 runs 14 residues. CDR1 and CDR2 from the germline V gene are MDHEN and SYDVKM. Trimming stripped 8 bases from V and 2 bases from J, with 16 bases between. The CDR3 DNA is TGTGCCAGCGGCCCGGACAGCCTTCCCTACGAGCAGTACTTC. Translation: CASGPDSLPYEQYF.

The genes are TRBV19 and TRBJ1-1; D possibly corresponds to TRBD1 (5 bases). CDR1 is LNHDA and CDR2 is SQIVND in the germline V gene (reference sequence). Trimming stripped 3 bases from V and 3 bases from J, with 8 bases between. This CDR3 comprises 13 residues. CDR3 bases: TGTGCCAGTAGTATTCAGGGCGACACTGAAGCTTTCTTT. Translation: CASSIQGDTEAFF.

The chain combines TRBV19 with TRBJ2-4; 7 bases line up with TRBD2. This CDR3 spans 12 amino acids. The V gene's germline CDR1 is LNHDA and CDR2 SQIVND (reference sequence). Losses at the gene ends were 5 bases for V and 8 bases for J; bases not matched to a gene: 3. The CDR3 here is CASSWGGDIQYF. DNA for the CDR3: TGTGCCAGTAGTTGGGGAGGGGACATTCAGTACTTC. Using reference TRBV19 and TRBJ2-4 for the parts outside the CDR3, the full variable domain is DGGITQSPKYLFRKEGQNVTLSCEQNLNHDAMYWYRQDPGQGLRLIYYSQIVNDFQKGDIAEGYSVSREKKESFPLTVTSAQKNPTAFYLCASSWGGDIQYFGAGTRLSVL.